Listed here are 18 T cell receptor beta chains from one sample, sequenced in a study of T cell repertoires in cytomegalovirus infection. A single record per CDR3 protein comes from TCRdb applying MiXCR to the reads. The table lists roughly 69,000 distinct CDR3 sequences, 28% of them singletons. Which antigens these TCRs recognize remains unknown. Here the sequenced sample was CD8+ T cells from cultured PBMCs, taken from culture after CMV antigen stimulation. These receptors were obtained from a human donor in good health (CMV status not recorded). Some clones in this sample may be carry-over from other donors' samples.

V gene TRBV27 combines with J gene TRBJ2-7, with 16 nucleotides matching TRBD2. There are 18 residues in the CDR3. V lost 5 bases and J lost 3; bases outside the gene matches: 10. Looked up from germline, CDR1 is MNHEY and CDR2 is SMNVEV (reference sequence). CDR3 residues: CASSPGLAGGPDRYEQYF. CDR3 DNA: TGTGCCAGCAGTCCGGGACTAGCGGGGGGGCCAGACCGCTACGAGCAGTACTTC.

The chain is built from TRBV5-6 and TRBJ2-5; 9 bases align to TRBD1. The CDR3 runs to 17 residues. With V trimmed by 4 bases and J by 1 base, 11 bases remained unmatched. The germline V gene encodes CDR1 SGHDT and CDR2 YYEEEE. The CDR3 DNA sequence: TGTGCCAGCAGCCACGCCGGGACAGGGATGGGCCAAGAGACCCAGTACTTC. Translated, it gives CASSHAGTGMGQETQYF.

The J gene is TRBJ2-3, the V gene TRBV19; D perhaps matches TRBD1 (5 bases). Germline assignment: CDR1 LNHDA and CDR2 SQIVND (reference sequence). The CDR3 loop spans 15 amino acids. Between the trimmed V and J ends, which lost 3 bases and 1 base, there was a span of 11 bases. Here the CDR3 DNA reads TGTGCCAGTAGTATTTCGCAGGGTGGCACAGATACGCAGTATTTT. The encoded protein is CASSISQGGTDTQYF. The variable domain in full, completed from reference TRBV19 and TRBJ2-3, reads DGGITQSPKYLFRKEGQNVTLSCEQNLNHDAMYWYRQDPGQGLRLIYYSQIVNDFQKGDIAEGYSVSREKKESFPLTVTSAQKNPTAFYLCASSISQGGTDTQYFGPGTRLTVL.

V is TRBV4-1 and J is TRBJ2-1, with D maybe TRBD2 (6 bases). The CDR3 is 17 amino acids. The germline V and J ends were trimmed by 1 base and 12 bases, with 25 bases remaining between them. Germline-derived CDR1 and CDR2 are MGHRA and YSYEKL. The CDR3 nucleotides are TGCGCCAGCAGCCAAGTGCTTCAATTTCTGCGGGACTTTGGGCAGTTCTTC. Encoded protein: CASSQVLQFLRDFGQFF.

This clonotype was seen more than once but under ten times. This chain uses TRBV7-3 with TRBJ2-3; 10 bases match TRBD2. The V and J ends lost 5 bases and 4 bases, in that order; junction bases with no gene match: 6. Germline-derived CDR1 and CDR2 are SGHTA and FQGTGA. The CDR3 length is 15 residues. CDR3 nucleotides: TGTGCCAGCAGCCCCAGCGGGGGGGCCGCAGATACGCAGTATTTT. Protein sequence: CASSPSGGAADTQYF.

Written as DNA, the CDR3 is TGCGCCAGCAGCCAAGATCGGGGACTGATGTTTGGCTATGGCTACACCTTC. Its translation is CASSQDRGLMFGYGYTF. The V gene is TRBV4-3, the J gene TRBJ1-2, with a weak D call TRBD1 (5 bases). The germline V gene has CDR1 LGHNA and CDR2 YSLEER. This CDR3 is 17 amino acids long. Trimming cost V 0 bases and J 4 bases, with 18 bases left between them.

This clonotype was seen a few times. The chain couples TRBV7-8 to TRBJ2-7; tentative D call: TRBD1 (5 bases). V was clipped by 6 bases and J by 1 base, with 19 bases between them. Germline CDR1 reads SGHVS; CDR2 reads FQNEAQ. This CDR3 has 16 residues. DNA of the CDR3: TGTGCCAGCAGTCCTTCCCAGGACACGGGTTCCTACGAGCAGTACTTC. Its protein product is CASSPSQDTGSYEQYF.

This clonotype was found a few times. The chain links TRBV27 to TRBJ2-4; possible D gene TRBD1, 5 bases. Trimming took off 6 bases at V and 1 base at J, with 10 bases between the two ends. The germline V gene encodes CDR1 MNHEY and CDR2 SMNVEV (reference sequence). This CDR3 spans 14 amino acids. The CDR3 sequence: CASSLTAAKNIQYF. CDR3 coding DNA: TGTGCCAGCAGCTTGACAGCCGCCAAAAACATTCAGTACTTC.

The chain carries TRBV12-3 or TRBV12-4 and TRBJ1-2; 7 positions match TRBD1. The CDR3 totals 14 residues. The V and J ends lost 5 bases and 4 bases, in that order; junction bases with no gene match: 7. The CDR3 DNA reads TGTGCCAGCAGTCCAGGGGGGCCCGGCTATGGCTACACCTTC. This encodes CASSPGGPGYGYTF.

The chain employs TRBV20-1 and TRBJ2-3, with 13 bases identical to TRBD2. This CDR3 spans 17 amino acids. Unmatched junction bases numbered 8, after V lost 2 bases and J lost 3 bases. Germline V CDR1 and CDR2: DFQATT, SNEGSKA (reference sequence). The CDR3 spells CSARRPGLAGITDTQYF. CDR3 coding DNA: TGCAGTGCTAGACGTCCGGGACTAGCGGGGATTACAGATACGCAGTATTTT.

This chain connects TRBV27 to TRBJ1-4, with 8 bases matching TRBD1. V trimming: 6 bases; J trimming: 4 bases; junction bases outside the gene matches: 4. CDR1 is MNHEY and CDR2 is SMNVEV in the germline V gene (reference sequence). The CDR3 is made up of 14 amino acids. The CDR3 here is CASSLTGGNEKLFF. CDR3 DNA: TGTGCCAGCAGCCTAACAGGGGGTAATGAAAAACTGTTTTTT.

V is TRBV5-5 and J is TRBJ2-7; D is possibly TRBD1 or TRBD2 (7 bases each). The germline gives CDR1 SGHKS, CDR2 YYEKEE (reference sequence). V lost 5 bases and J lost 3, with 21 bases in between. The CDR3 length is 16 residues. DNA of the CDR3: TGTGCCAGCAGGGAAGAACACAGGGGAGGGGACTACGAGCAGTACTTC. It yields the protein CASREEHRGGDYEQYF. The full variable domain, rest sourced from reference TRBV5-5 and TRBJ2-7, is DAGVTQSPTHLIKTRGQQVTLRCSPISGHKSVSWYQQVLGQGPQFIFQYYEKEERGRGNFPDRFSARQFPNYSSELNVNALLLGDSALYLCASREEHRGGDYEQYFGPGTRLTVT.

This chain joins TRBV4-3 and TRBJ2-7; tentatively, D is TRBD1 (5 bases). The germline V gene encodes CDR1 LGHNA and CDR2 YSLEER. The length of the CDR3 is 14 residues. Trimming stripped 1 base from V and 2 bases from J, with 9 bases between. The CDR3: CASSQAPDTYEQYF. The CDR3, as DNA: TGCGCCAGCAGCCAAGCTCCGGACACCTACGAGCAGTACTTC.

This chain uses TRBV7-9 with TRBJ2-1; 11 bases align to TRBD1. Germline V gives CDR1 SEHNR, CDR2 FQNEAQ (reference sequence). After removal of 6 bases from V and 6 bases from J, the junction contained 7 bases not matched to a gene. This CDR3 comprises 15 residues. CDR3 DNA: TGTGCCAGCAGATATACCGGGACAGGGGGCAATGAGCAGTTCTTC. Its translation is CASRYTGTGGNEQFF.

The rearrangement joins TRBV11-3 to TRBJ1-1; no clear D gene. The CDR3 is 14 amino acids. The V gene's germline CDR1 is SGHNT and CDR2 YENEEA. Trimming removed 0 bases from V and 0 bases from J, with 5 bases in between. CDR3 DNA: TGTGCCAGCAGCTTAGATGTATTGAACACTGAAGCTTTCTTT. Translated, it gives CASSLDVLNTEAFF. Full variable domain (rest looked up from reference TRBV11-3 and TRBJ1-1): EAGVVQSPRYKIIEKKQPVAFWCNPISGHNTLYWYLQNLGQGPELLIRYENEEAVDDSQLPKDRFSAERLKGVDSTLKIQPAELGDSAVYLCASSLDVLNTEAFFGQGTRLTVV.

CDR3 DNA sequence: TGCGCCAGCAGCCCCCTGGGGGGAGGTGAAGCTTTCTTT. Translation gives CASSPLGGGEAFF. The genes are TRBV4-1 and TRBJ1-1; a weak D match, TRBD1 (5 bases). The V end lost 4 bases, the J end lost 7 bases, and 13 bases lay between the germline ends. CDR3 length equals 13 residues. From germline, CDR1 is MGHRA and CDR2 YSYEKL.

This clonotype has ten or more counts. V gene TRBV6-1 combines with J gene TRBJ2-1, with D hard to call. This CDR3 contains 14 residues. V lost 2 bases, J lost 5 bases, and 10 bases lay in between. Germline loops: CDR1 MNHNS, CDR2 SASEGT. CDR3 nucleotide sequence: TGTGCCAGCAGTGAACTTGACACCGACAATGAGCAGTTCTTC. The encoded protein is CASSELDTDNEQFF.

The rearrangement joins TRBV11-3 to TRBJ2-3; D is ambiguous. From germline, CDR1 is SGHNT and CDR2 YENEEA. The CDR3 consists of 15 residues. Trimming stripped 5 bases from V and 2 bases from J, with 14 bases between. CDR3 in amino acids: CASSPLLEYTDTQYF. For the CDR3, the DNA is TGTGCCAGCAGCCCCCTTTTAGAATACACAGATACGCAGTATTTT.